A selection of T cell receptor beta chains follows, all from one sample in a study of blood T cell repertoires in COVID-19. This table comes from immunoSEQ multiplex PCR, and its TCRdb copy is limited to in-frame clones, with some not included. This table holds some 290,000 clones, around 81% found once. Sequencing input: peripheral blood. The source is a woman aged 55-70 years with active or convalescent COVID-19. Each CDR3 is given with its conserved first and last residue. D genes are given only for firm matches. Not all rows give a size; the values are once, few, many and, for expanded clones, a class.

cdr3_aa: CASSILSGNTIYF
cdr3_nt: TGTGCCAGTAGTATCCTCTCTGGAAACACCATATATTTT
j_call: TRBJ1-3
v_call: TRBV19
d_call: NA
clone_size: few

cdr3_aa: CASSLTGASTDTQYF
cdr3_nt: TGTGCCAGCAGCTTAACAGGGGCTAGCACAGATACGCAGTATTTT
j_call: TRBJ2-3
v_call: TRBV5-4
d_call: TRBD1
clone_size: NA

cdr3_aa: CASSERGSGSYGYTF
cdr3_nt: TGTGCCAGCAGTGAAAGGGGGAGCGGGAGCTATGGCTACACCTTC
j_call: TRBJ1-2
v_call: TRBV2
d_call: NA
clone_size: NA

cdr3_aa: CASSLGTGLGTQETQYF
cdr3_nt: TGTGCCAGCAGCTTGGGCACAGGGTTGGGGACCCAAGAGACCCAGTACTTC
j_call: TRBJ2-5
v_call: TRBV11-3
d_call: NA
clone_size: NA

cdr3_aa: CASIRGGGRYNEQFF
cdr3_nt: TGTGCCAGCATACGTGGCGGGGGAAGGTACAATGAGCAGTTCTTC
j_call: TRBJ2-1
v_call: TRBV27
d_call: TRBD2
clone_size: NA

cdr3_aa: CSASVGGFTF
cdr3_nt: TGCAGTGCTAGTGTGGGAGGGTTCACCTTC
j_call: TRBJ1-2
v_call: TRBV20-1
d_call: NA
clone_size: NA

cdr3_aa: CASSIQGYAEAFF
cdr3_nt: TGTGCCAGCAGCATACAGGGGTATGCTGAAGCTTTCTTT
j_call: TRBJ1-1
v_call: TRBV7-2
d_call: TRBD1
clone_size: NA

cdr3_aa: CASSISGATGELFF
cdr3_nt: TGTGCCAGTAGTATTTCAGGGGCCACCGGGGAGCTGTTTTTT
j_call: TRBJ2-2
v_call: TRBV19
d_call: NA
clone_size: NA

cdr3_aa: CSARDRMEGIF
cdr3_nt: TGCAGTGCTAGAGATCGAATGGAGGGGATCTTC
j_call: TRBJ1-2
v_call: TRBV20-1
d_call: NA
clone_size: NA

cdr3_aa: CASSHRGRGITEAFF
cdr3_nt: TGCGCCAGCAGCCACCGGGGACGGGGGATCACTGAAGCTTTCTTT
j_call: TRBJ1-1
v_call: TRBV4-1
d_call: NA
clone_size: NA

cdr3_aa: CASSESGDRSPGYTF
cdr3_nt: TGTGCCAGCAGTGAATCCGGGGACAGGAGTCCCGGCTACACCTTC
j_call: TRBJ1-2
v_call: TRBV25-1
d_call: TRBD1
clone_size: NA

cdr3_aa: CASSGVSVGYTF
cdr3_nt: TGTGCCAGCAGTGGAGTCTCCGTGGGCTACACCTTC
j_call: TRBJ1-2
v_call: TRBV2
d_call: NA
clone_size: NA

cdr3_aa: CASRARGLGYTF
cdr3_nt: TGTGCCAGCAGGGCCAGAGGGCTCGGCTACACCTTC
j_call: TRBJ1-2
v_call: TRBV5-6
d_call: NA
clone_size: NA

cdr3_aa: CASSPPLRGRYNEQFF
cdr3_nt: TGCGCCAGCAGTCCCCCGTTGCGGGGGAGATACAATGAGCAGTTCTTC
j_call: TRBJ2-1
v_call: TRBV23-1
d_call: TRBD2
clone_size: NA

cdr3_aa: CASSLAGDKLRGNVGYTF
cdr3_nt: TGTGCCAGCAGCTTAGCGGGGGATAAACTTAGGGGGAATGTTGGCTACACCTTC
j_call: TRBJ1-2
v_call: TRBV7-9
d_call: NA
clone_size: once

cdr3_aa: CASSLGQGRSTGELFF
cdr3_nt: TGTGCCAGCAGCTTGGGGCAGGGAAGAAGTACCGGGGAGCTGTTTTTT
j_call: TRBJ2-2
v_call: TRBV7-3
d_call: NA
clone_size: NA

cdr3_aa: CASSLGITWRNTEAFF
cdr3_nt: TGTGCCAGCAGCTTGGGAATTACGTGGAGGAACACTGAAGCTTTCTTT
j_call: TRBJ1-1
v_call: TRBV5-6
d_call: NA
clone_size: NA

cdr3_aa: CASSAAGPDTQYF
cdr3_nt: TGTGCCAGCAGCGCAGCGGGGCCAGATACGCAGTATTTT
j_call: TRBJ2-3
v_call: TRBV7-3
d_call: TRBD2
clone_size: NA

cdr3_aa: CASQTGDRWNTGELFF
cdr3_nt: TGTGCCAGTCAAACCGGGGACAGGTGGAACACCGGGGAGCTGTTTTTT
j_call: TRBJ2-2
v_call: TRBV27
d_call: TRBD1
clone_size: NA

cdr3_aa: CASSPSGGSYNEQFF
cdr3_nt: TGTGCCAGCAGCCCTAGCGGGGGATCCTACAATGAGCAGTTCTTC
j_call: TRBJ2-1
v_call: TRBV7-3
d_call: TRBD2
clone_size: NA

cdr3_aa: CASSQGVNEQFF
cdr3_nt: TGTGCCAGCTCGCAAGGGGTAAATGAGCAGTTCTTC
j_call: TRBJ2-1
v_call: TRBV18
d_call: NA
clone_size: NA

cdr3_aa: CASSPPGQVNTEAFF
cdr3_nt: TGTGCCAGCAGTCCCCCGGGACAGGTGAACACTGAAGCTTTCTTT
j_call: TRBJ1-1
v_call: TRBV27
d_call: TRBD1
clone_size: NA

cdr3_aa: CASSFGEAPYNEQFF
cdr3_nt: TGTGCCAGCAGCTTTGGTGAGGCTCCATACAATGAGCAGTTCTTC
j_call: TRBJ2-1
v_call: TRBV7-6
d_call: NA
clone_size: NA

cdr3_aa: CASSSGQGEQPQHF
cdr3_nt: TGTGCCAGCAGCTCAGGACAGGGAGAACAGCCCCAGCATTTT
j_call: TRBJ1-5
v_call: TRBV7-8
d_call: TRBD1
clone_size: NA

cdr3_aa: CASSPSRGADTQYF
cdr3_nt: TGTGCCAGCTCACCCTCCCGGGGGGCAGATACGCAGTATTTT
j_call: TRBJ2-3
v_call: TRBV18
d_call: TRBD2
clone_size: NA

cdr3_aa: CAISDLSQPQHF
cdr3_nt: TGTGCCATCAGTGATCTCTCCCAGCCCCAGCATTTT
j_call: TRBJ1-5
v_call: TRBV10-3
d_call: NA
clone_size: NA

cdr3_aa: CASSLLAGGGKSSYNEQFF
cdr3_nt: TGTGCCAGCAGCCTACTAGCGGGGGGAGGTAAGAGCTCCTACAATGAGCAGTTCTTC
j_call: TRBJ2-1
v_call: TRBV3-1/TRBV3-2
d_call: TRBD2
clone_size: NA

cdr3_aa: CSVAHHRVTYNEQFF
cdr3_nt: TGCAGCGTCGCCCACCACAGGGTAACCTACAATGAGCAGTTCTTC
j_call: TRBJ2-1
v_call: TRBV29-1
d_call: NA
clone_size: NA

cdr3_aa: CASSLQGSVTAADTQYF
cdr3_nt: TGTGCCAGCAGTCTTCAGGGATCAGTTACCGCGGCCGATACGCAGTATTTT
j_call: TRBJ2-3
v_call: TRBV2
d_call: NA
clone_size: NA

cdr3_aa: CASRGGASNQPQHF
cdr3_nt: TGTGCCAGCAGAGGGGGGGCCAGCAATCAGCCCCAGCATTTT
j_call: TRBJ1-5
v_call: TRBV27
d_call: NA
clone_size: NA

cdr3_aa: CASSRDRDGYTF
cdr3_nt: TGTGCCAGCAGTCGAGACAGGGACGGGTACACCTTC
j_call: TRBJ1-2
v_call: TRBV28
d_call: TRBD1
clone_size: NA

cdr3_aa: CASSEDRAEKLFF
cdr3_nt: TGTGCCAGCAGTGAAGACAGAGCTGAAAAACTGTTTTTT
j_call: TRBJ1-4
v_call: TRBV6-1
d_call: NA
clone_size: NA

cdr3_aa: CASSPLTSPNTGELFF
cdr3_nt: TGTGCCAGCAGCCCTCTGACTAGCCCTAACACCGGGGAGCTGTTTTTT
j_call: TRBJ2-2
v_call: TRBV9
d_call: TRBD2
clone_size: NA

cdr3_aa: CASSLALGTSSTDTQYF
cdr3_nt: TGTGCCAGCAGCCTGGCGCTTGGGACTAGCTCTACAGATACGCAGTATTTT
j_call: TRBJ2-3
v_call: TRBV5-6
d_call: TRBD2
clone_size: NA

cdr3_aa: CASSTINPDRNISNQPQHF
cdr3_nt: TGTGCCAGCAGCACCATCAACCCGGACAGGAACATTAGCAATCAGCCCCAGCATTTT
j_call: TRBJ1-5
v_call: TRBV21-1
d_call: NA
clone_size: NA

cdr3_aa: CATSRGARRTGSTEAFF
cdr3_nt: TGTGCCACCAGCAGAGGGGCGAGGAGGACAGGGAGCACTGAAGCTTTCTTT
j_call: TRBJ1-1
v_call: TRBV15
d_call: TRBD1
clone_size: NA

cdr3_aa: CASSPSSGGQHF
cdr3_nt: TGTGCCAGCTCACCGAGCTCCGGGGGGCAGCATTTT
j_call: TRBJ1-5
v_call: TRBV18
d_call: NA
clone_size: few

cdr3_aa: CASSGDRVGKGYTF
cdr3_nt: TGTGCCAGCAGTGGGGACAGGGTAGGAAAGGGCTACACCTTC
j_call: TRBJ1-2
v_call: TRBV2
d_call: TRBD1
clone_size: NA

cdr3_aa: CASSPPGDTEAFF
cdr3_nt: TGTGCCAGCAGTCCCCCAGGGGACACTGAAGCTTTCTTT
j_call: TRBJ1-1
v_call: TRBV25-1
d_call: NA
clone_size: NA

cdr3_aa: CASSQQTTGDRASQPQHF
cdr3_nt: TGTGCCAGCAGCCAACAAACGACCGGGGACAGGGCAAGTCAGCCCCAGCATTTT
j_call: TRBJ1-5
v_call: TRBV4-2
d_call: TRBD1
clone_size: few